This TCR beta chain was sequenced during a study of CD8 T cells in ankylosing spondylitis. This CDR3 region has 12 residues. After removal of 5 bases from V and 6 bases from J, the junction contained 3 bases not matched to a gene. CDR1 MDHEN and CDR2 SYDVKM come from the germline V gene. The study's findings and limits: A number of the motif variants had already been described in reactive arthritis synovial fluid and blood. Matched ankylosing spondylitis synovial fluid reportedly contained a significantly enriched population of disease-linked clones. Within ankylosing spondylitis blood, a TCR beta motif made up of several highly homologous variants appeared to be characteristic. With a CD8+ phenotype, disease-linked clones were relatively rare in peripheral blood.

MiXCR, applied by TCRdb to the 5' RACE reads, yields one record per CDR3 protein. The data contain about 69,000 distinct CDR3 sequences, roughly 5% of them singletons. This clonotype was recorded at least ten times. As yet, its antigen is unknown. The gene calls are TRBV28 and TRBJ1-1; TRBD1 aligns across 7 bases. The TCR originated in a male donor with ankylosing spondylitis or in good health (not recorded which). The specimen sequenced was blood, either unsorted or a sorted T cell fraction (not recorded which). DNA of the CDR3: TGTGCCAGCAGTCACAGGGGAGCTGAAGCTTTCTTT. This encodes CASSHRGAEAFF.